This T cell receptor (beta chain) comes out of a study of beta chain features in type 1 diabetes. Study-wide results and caveats: The study found fewer insertions and more deletions at VDJ junctions in type 1 diabetes patients. TCRB CDR3 length was moderately but significantly reduced in all four CD4+ subsets of Type 1 diabetes patients.

This CDR3 has 15 residues. The trim removed 4 bases at V and 2 bases at J, leaving 6 bases unmatched. The germline V gene encodes CDR1 LNHDA and CDR2 SQIVND (reference sequence). The authors reverse transcribed all of the isolated RNA, so sequencing captured expressed TCRB transcripts. Using immunoSEQ multiplex PCR, the repertoire was profiled, and TCRdb retains in-frame clones only, with some absent. The sample lists a few hundred thousand clones, approximately 15% occurring once. It was via CD45RO/CCR7/CD25/CD127/CD95/CD27 that CD4+ naive, central memory, regulatory and stem cell-like memory cells were sorted. As for this clone: No antigen is known for it.

Specimen: naive CD4+ T cells from blood. V gene TRBV19 combines with J gene TRBJ2-7; 9 bases are a match to TRBD1. The receptor was derived from a man aged 30 to 45 with type 1 diabetes. The CDR3 reads CASSNLRQGAYEQYF. The DNA for the CDR3 is TGTGCCAGTAGTAACCTCCGACAGGGGGCCTACGAGCAGTACTTC.